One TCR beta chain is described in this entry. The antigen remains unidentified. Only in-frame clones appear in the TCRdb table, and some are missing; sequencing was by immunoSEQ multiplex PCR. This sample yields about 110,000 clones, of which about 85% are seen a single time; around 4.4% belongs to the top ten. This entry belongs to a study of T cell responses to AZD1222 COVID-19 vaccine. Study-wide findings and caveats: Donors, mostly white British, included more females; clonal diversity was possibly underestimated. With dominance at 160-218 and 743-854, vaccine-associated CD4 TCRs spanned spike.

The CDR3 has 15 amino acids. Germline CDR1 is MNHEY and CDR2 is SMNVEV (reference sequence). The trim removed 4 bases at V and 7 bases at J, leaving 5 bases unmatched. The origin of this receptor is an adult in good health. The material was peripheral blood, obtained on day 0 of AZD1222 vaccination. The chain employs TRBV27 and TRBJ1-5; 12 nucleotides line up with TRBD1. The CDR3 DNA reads TGTGCCAGCAGTTCGGGACAGGGGGCCAAGCAGCCCCAGCATTTT. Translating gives CASSSGQGAKQPQHF.